The T cell receptor (beta chain) under discussion was sequenced for a study of blood T cell repertoires in COVID-19. The CDR3 has 15 residues. Trimming removed 0 bases at V and 3 bases at J, with 11 bases between. Germline CDR1 is SEHNR and CDR2 is FQNEAQ (reference sequence). Two negative PCRs, clearance, or symptom resolution characterized the recovered Cohort 3 donors. This table comes from immunoSEQ multiplex PCR, and its TCRdb copy is limited to in-frame clones, with some not included. In the table there are 290,000 or so clones, around 90% of which are singletons. The genes are TRBV7-9 and TRBJ1-2; D not certain. This TCR was recovered from a woman between 25 and 40 years old who had recovered from COVID-19. Source material: PBMCs or T cells enriched from blood (not recorded which). For the CDR3, the DNA is TGTGCCAGCAGCTTAGCGGGGAGGGAAGACTATGGCTACACCTTC. Translation: CASSLAGREDYGYTF.